The sequence of this T cell receptor (beta chain) was determined in a study of control samples from healthy donors and cancer patients. The CDR3 spans 13 residues. V gave up 0 bases and J gave up 6 bases, with 6 bases separating them. CDR1 SGDLS and CDR2 YYNGEE come from the germline V gene. Libraries were prepared by immunoSEQ multiplex PCR; TCRdb keeps only in-frame clonotypes and omits some of them. This table has 75,000 to 90,000 clones, around 89% appearing once. This TCR was sampled from a man in his fifties or sixties in good health. The sample comprised blood. The V call is TRBV9, the J call TRBJ2-2; D gene uncertain. The CDR3 bases are TGTGCCAGCAGCGTAGATATCTCCGGGGAGCTGTTTTTT. Translation gives CASSVDISGELFF.